This T cell receptor beta chain is from a study of shared clonotypes between healthy human individuals. Profiled with immunoSEQ multiplex PCR; TCRdb holds only in-frame clones, not every one. The sample includes about 680,000 clones, 92% of them seen just once. From germline, CDR1 is SGHAT and CDR2 FQNNGV. The germline V and J ends were trimmed by 3 bases and 6 bases, with 8 bases remaining between them. This CDR3 is 12 amino acids long. Positive CCR7 selection of CD45RO-negative cells yielded the naive CD8 cells, and terminally differentiated effector memory CD45RA+ cells were excluded. The chain recombines TRBV11-2 with TRBJ1-1; D uncertain. The TCR originated in a man under 40 in good health. Sequenced input: naive CD8+ T cells sorted from blood. CDR3 sequence (DNA): TGTGCCAGCAGCTTTCTTAACTCTGAAGCTTTCTTT. It is translated as CASSFLNSEAFF.